This T cell receptor beta chain emerged from a study of beta chain features in type 1 diabetes. Findings of the study overall: Patients with type 1 diabetes showed fewer VDJ junction insertions and more deletions. Researchers report that Type 1 diabetes patients had moderately but significantly shorter TCRB CDR3s across all four CD4+ subsets. Sequencing of cDNA might inflate the share of cells that strongly express TCR.

To note about this clone: Its antigen is unidentified.

V was shortened by 3 bases and J by 4 bases, with 10 bases between the two germline ends. The germline gives CDR1 MDHEN, CDR2 SYDVKM. The CDR3 length is 13 residues. Sequencing targeted expressed TCRB transcripts, as all isolated RNA had been reverse transcribed. Clones were read by immunoSEQ multiplex PCR, and TCRdb kept only the in-frame ones, dropping some. The sample lists over 600,000 clones, over 10% occurring once. Cell sorting via CD45RO/CCR7/CD25/CD127/CD95/CD27 was performed to obtain CD4+ naive, central memory, regulatory and stem cell-like memory cells. The sequencing sample was made of naive CD4+ T cells from blood. The clonotype comes from a young man with type 1 diabetes. V gene TRBV28 combines with J gene TRBJ2-7, with D possibly TRBD1 on 6 matching bases. This chain's CDR3 is CASSFKGVYEQYF. CDR3 sequence (DNA): TGTGCCAGCAGTTTTAAGGGGGTATACGAGCAGTACTTC. The complete variable domain, with remaining parts taken from reference TRBV28 and TRBJ2-7, reads DVKVTQSSRYLVKRTGEKVFLECVQDMDHENMFWYRQDPGLGLRLIYFSYDVKMKEKGDIPEGYSVSREKKERFSLILESASTNQTSMYLCASSFKGVYEQYFGPGTRLTVT.